This T cell receptor (beta chain) originates from a study of T cell repertoires in aging, cancer and after chemotherapy (dated by TCRdb to about 2019). With regard to the full study: Six donor age groups were covered, ranging from 30 or younger up to 70 or older, and each group contained at least three individuals. In total, the full dataset held about 8.8 million TCR reads. In the solid tumor group, the paired samples taken before and after chemotherapy came from patients with brain tumors (glioblastoma) who were receiving therapy based on temozolomide. The cohort comprised 218 cancer patients, 90 to 94 with hematological and 110 to 140 with solid cancers, plus 95 healthy donors as a reference group. To look at immunoaging and at how T cells reconstitute after chemotherapy, the study profiled TCR beta repertoires in peripheral blood from both healthy donors and cancer patients.

Rearranged TRB sequences spanning V, D and J segments were amplified by multiplex touch-down PCR using a mixed TRB-A/B primer pool. Two consecutive PCR reactions with Phusion HS II polymerase added Illumina adapters and sample indices to the amplicons. Amplicons were gel-purified using the NucleoSpin Gel and PCR Clean-up kit and were subsequently checked with Qubit and an Agilent 2100 Bioanalyzer. Libraries were sequenced on an Illumina MiSeq using 600-cycle, single-indexed, paired-end runs. The paper's data handling went like this. MiXCR versions 2.12 and 3.0.5 were used to process the TRB sequences. Each unique CDR3 nucleotide sequence counted as one clone, and only productive sequences with at least two reads were retained. Shannon diversity, evenness, clonality (one minus evenness), and alpha-parameterized diversity profiles from alpha 0 to 5 were included as repertoire metrics. The IGoR algorithm was used to calculate generation probabilities of clones in the paired pre- and post-chemotherapy samples. The public reads were quality trimmed at Q25 with fastp and then assembled into clones with MiXCR by TCRdb, keeping productive beta chains. Each record represents a unique CDR3 protein, reported with the most common genes and DNA among its rows. What appears here as the V and J calls and clone size reflects TCRdb's work, not the paper's. This sample comprises over 2,500 distinct CDR3 sequences, around 50% of them detected only once. The ten largest clones represent about 36% of the sample.

TCR beta rearrangements were amplified from genomic DNA extracted from peripheral blood rather than from sorted cells or RNA. As concerns this clonotype: Its target antigen remains unknown. No base quality values were provided; no much bigger clone lies one nucleotide off.

The cysteine opens and the phenylalanine closes a CDR3 of 16 amino acids. The entry retains the CDR3 DNA only, 48 bases that are in frame from base 1. CDR1 SGHTA and CDR2 FQGNSA were looked up in the germline V gene. V and J are trimmed by 5 bases and 4 bases, and the gene matches miss 9 bases of the junction. General findings and caveats noted by the study authors: According to the authors, the repertoire data do not permit conclusions about immunological memory after chemotherapy. Significantly lower blood TCR diversity and higher clonality were observed in untreated patients with hematological or solid cancers than in age-matched healthy donors. Declining TCR diversity with age in healthy donors was mainly explained by loss of richness; in cancer patients, loss of evenness also contributed. Median generation probability increased over the chemotherapy interval in both cancer cohorts, suggesting repertoire reconstitution through rebound thymic output.

This TCR was sampled from a human donor with a solid tumor. The sequenced sample consisted of blood. The receptor chain draws on TRBV7-2 and TRBJ1-4, with 8 bases aligning to TRBD1. The DNA reads as follows: TGTGCCAGCAGCCAAGGACAGGGTTTCGGTAATGAAAAACTGTTTTTT. This encodes CASSQGQGFGNEKLFF.